What follows are 27 T cell receptor beta chains derived from one specimen sequenced in a study of cytomegalovirus exposure and HLA in healthy donors. The primer mix had 60 Vbeta and 13 Jbeta primers. The table came from immunoSEQ multiplex PCR; TCRdb's copy has only in-frame clones and leaves some out. The table shows 120,000 or so clones, with around 80% occurring only once. Material: PBMCs. The receptors derive from a man between 25 and 39 years old in good health and CMV-seropositive.

V and J are TRBV10-2 and TRBJ1-2; 9 bases are shared with TRBD1. V lost 6 bases to trimming and J lost 4 bases; unmatched junction nucleotides: 6. This CDR3 is 14 amino acids long. Germline assignment: CDR1 WSHSY and CDR2 SAAADI. CDR3 bases: TGCGCCAGCAGCCCGGGACAGGGACTCTATGGCTACACCTTC. Protein product: CASSPGQGLYGYTF.

The CDR3 nucleotides are TGTGCCATCAGCGGCGCCCGACAGGGTAGCTATGGCTACACCTTC. Translated: CAISGARQGSYGYTF. This chain links TRBV10-3 with TRBJ1-2; 7 bases match TRBD1. CDR1 and CDR2 from the germline V gene are ENHRY and SYGVKD. The CDR3 covers 15 residues. With 6 bases clipped from V and 4 bases from J, the junction kept 11 bases outside the gene matches.

This clone was picked up a small number of times. The gene calls are TRBV25-1 and TRBJ1-2; tentative D call: TRBD1 (6 bases). The germline gives CDR1 MGHDK, CDR2 SYGVNS. V lost 7 bases and J lost 0, with 21 bases in between. The CDR3 is made up of 17 amino acids. The CDR3 region has the DNA TGTGCCAGCACCCCGAATCCCACAGGGCCATCTAACTATGGCTACACCTTC. Translated: CASTPNPTGPSNYGYTF.

The chain combines TRBV5-1 with TRBJ1-5; no clear D gene. This CDR3 is built from 15 residues. V lost 4 bases and J lost 3, with 14 bases in between. Germline CDR1 and CDR2: SGHRS and YFSETQ. CDR3 sequence (DNA): TGCGCCAGCAGCCGGTGGCCGGGAAACAATCAGCCCCAGCATTTT. It codes for CASSRWPGNNQPQHF.

This clone has a handful of counts. The V and J genes are TRBV5-1 and TRBJ2-4; the D gene is possibly TRBD2 (5 bases). The germline gives CDR1 SGHRS, CDR2 YFSETQ. V dropped 0 bases and J dropped 13 bases, with 14 bases sitting between them. This CDR3 comprises 13 residues. The CDR3 here is CASSLGTEDPQYF. CDR3 bases: TGCGCCAGCAGCTTGGGGACGGAGGATCCGCAGTACTTC.

The chain carries TRBV6-1 and TRBJ2-5, with 11 bases aligning to TRBD1. CDR3 size: 15 residues. The junction had 8 bases not matched to a gene; V was cut back by 7 bases and J by 4 bases. Germline loops: CDR1 MNHNS, CDR2 SASEGT. The CDR3 protein is CASTVGTGGRETQYF. In DNA, the CDR3 is TGTGCCAGCACCGTAGGGACAGGGGGACGAGAGACCCAGTACTTC.

The chain uses TRBV27 and TRBJ2-6; D remains ambiguous. Germline CDR1 MNHEY, CDR2 SMNVEV (reference sequence). Trimming took off 3 bases at V and 2 bases at J, with 8 bases between the two ends. The CDR3 extends over 15 amino acids. The CDR3 nucleotides read TGTGCCAGCAGTTTGTTCACGGCTGGGGCCAACGTCCTGACTTTC. Its translation is CASSLFTAGANVLTF.

The gene calls are TRBV5-6 and TRBJ2-5; 7 nucleotides align to TRBD2. The CDR3 has 15 residues. The V segment lost 0 bases and the J segment 1 base; nucleotides outside the gene matches: 3. CDR1 is SGHDT, CDR2 YYEEEE, per germline. This chain's CDR3 is CASSLAPSGQETQYF. The CDR3 nucleotides read TGTGCCAGCAGCTTGGCGCCTAGCGGCCAAGAGACCCAGTACTTC.

This clone has just one count. The chain carries TRBV25-1 and TRBJ1-2; the D gene is possibly TRBD1 (5 bases). V lost 4 bases and J lost 1, with 16 bases in between. This CDR3 has 16 amino acids. The germline V gene encodes CDR1 MGHDK and CDR2 SYGVNS. The CDR3: CASSGGGRIFNYGYTF. The CDR3, as DNA: TGTGCCAGCAGTGGGGGGGGACGGATCTTTAACTATGGCTACACCTTC.

The chain employs TRBV6-5 and TRBJ2-7; 11 nucleotides match TRBD2. This CDR3 region has 15 residues. Germline CDR1 is MNHEY and CDR2 is SVGAGI. V dropped 6 bases and J dropped 0; count of bases not matched to a gene: 4. The DNA for the CDR3 is TGTGCCAGCAGAATTACTAGCGGGAGCTCCTACGAGCAGTACTTC. Its translation: CASRITSGSSYEQYF.

The rearrangement joins TRBV7-2 to TRBJ2-2; 11 nucleotides align to TRBD2. The V gene end was trimmed by 10 bases and the J gene end by 5 bases; junction bases not matched to a gene: 3. CDR3 length: 13 residues. The V gene's germline CDR1 is SGHTA and CDR2 FQGNSA. Here the CDR3 reads CAKASGRTGELFF. For the CDR3, the DNA is TGTGCCAAGGCTAGCGGGAGGACCGGGGAGCTGTTTTTT.

The chain uses TRBV6-6 and TRBJ1-5, with a possible D match to TRBD1 (6 bases). The V end was cut by 0 bases, the J end by 4 bases, with 10 bases between. Germline CDR1 MNHNY, CDR2 SVGAGI (reference sequence). This CDR3 spans 15 amino acids. CDR3 DNA sequence: TGTGCCAGCAGTTACTCAGAGGGGGAAAATCAGCCCCAGCATTTT. This encodes CASSYSEGENQPQHF.

This clone was observed a few times. V is TRBV5-4 and J is TRBJ2-7, with 8 bases matching TRBD2. With 4 bases clipped from V and 0 bases from J, the junction kept 9 bases outside the gene matches. The CDR3 extends over 16 amino acids. Germline V lookup: CDR1 SGHNT, CDR2 YYREEE (reference sequence). The CDR3 bases are TGTGCCAGCAGCCCCGGGGGGGCGGCTTACTCCTACGAGCAGTACTTC. Translated: CASSPGGAAYSYEQYF.

V is TRBV28 and J is TRBJ2-3; 8 nucleotides match TRBD2. Unmatched junction bases numbered 7, after V lost 8 bases and J lost 0 bases. The CDR3 is made up of 15 amino acids. Germline values: CDR1 MDHEN, CDR2 SYDVKM. For the CDR3, the DNA is TGTGCCAGCGGTCTAATAGCGGGAAGCACAGATACGCAGTATTTT. It yields the protein CASGLIAGSTDTQYF.

This clone was detected only a few times. CDR3 in amino acids: CASSLVGGADYGYTF. In DNA form, the CDR3 reads TGTGCCAGCAGCCTAGTAGGGGGCGCGGACTATGGCTACACCTTC. The V gene is TRBV7-3, the J gene TRBJ1-2; TRBD1 agrees at 7 bases. The V gene end was trimmed by 5 bases and the J gene end by 3 bases; junction bases not matched to a gene: 9. The V gene's germline CDR1 is SGHTA and CDR2 FQGTGA. The CDR3 covers 15 residues.

The chain combines TRBV5-4 with TRBJ2-5; 9 bases match TRBD2. The CDR3 runs 16 residues. Germline V lookup: CDR1 SGHNT, CDR2 YYREEE (reference sequence). Trimming cost V 4 bases and J 3 bases; bases outside gene matches: 10. The CDR3 DNA reads as TGTGCCAGCAGCCGGGGGTTAGCGGGAGTGGAAGAGACCCAGTACTTC. As protein: CASSRGLAGVEETQYF.

The gene calls are TRBV28 and TRBJ2-7; 11 bases map to TRBD2. The CDR3 spans 15 residues. Germline trimming cut 6 bases from V and 2 bases from J; bases unmatched to any gene: 6. In germline, CDR1 is MDHEN, CDR2 SYDVKM. The CDR3 coding sequence is TGTGCCAGCAGCCCGACTAGCGGGAATACCTACGAGCAGTACTTC. Protein product: CASSPTSGNTYEQYF.

This clone has more than one count but fewer than ten. The rearrangement joins TRBV6-1 to TRBJ1-1, with 8 bases identical to TRBD1. This CDR3 is built from 16 residues. V lost 3 bases and J lost 0; bases outside the gene matches: 6. CDR1 MNHNS and CDR2 SASEGT come from the germline V gene. CDR3 nucleotides: TGTGCCAGCAGTGAGTTTCGGACAGGGATGAACACTGAAGCTTTCTTT. It is translated as CASSEFRTGMNTEAFF.

The chain couples TRBV5-1 to TRBJ2-1, with 12 bases that match TRBD2. CDR1 and CDR2 from the germline V gene are SGHRS and YFSETQ. CDR3 size: 17 residues. V dropped 4 bases and J dropped 5; count of bases not matched to a gene: 10. CDR3 amino acids: CASSVSGTSGFHNEQFF. The CDR3 coding sequence is TGCGCCAGCAGCGTGTCCGGGACTAGCGGGTTCCACAATGAGCAGTTCTTC.

The V gene is TRBV7-8, the J gene TRBJ2-1; 7 nucleotides line up with TRBD2. The V gene's germline CDR1 is SGHVS and CDR2 FQNEAQ. With V trimmed by 1 base and J by 4 bases, 7 bases remained unmatched. The CDR3 length is 16 residues. The CDR3: CASSLGGGLLYNEQFF. DNA for the CDR3: TGTGCCAGCAGCTTAGGGGGGGGACTCCTTTACAATGAGCAGTTCTTC.

On this clone: The junction shows a germline mismatch at one end, possibly a read error. The rearrangement links TRBV19 to TRBJ1-3; maybe TRBD1 (5 bases). This CDR3 has 14 amino acids. In germline, CDR1 is LNHDA, CDR2 SQIVND (reference sequence). The CDR3 region has the DNA TGTGTCAGTCGTACAGGATTAACTGGAAACACCATATATTTT. Protein product: CVSRTGLTGNTIYF.

V is TRBV19 and J is TRBJ2-3; 9 bases line up with TRBD2. The CDR3 has 16 amino acids. The junction had 10 bases not matched to a gene; V was cut back by 6 bases and J by 3 bases. CDR1 and CDR2 (germline): LNHDA, SQIVND (reference sequence). This chain's CDR3 is CASRSIAGAVTDTQYF. The DNA of the CDR3 is TGTGCCAGTAGGAGTATAGCGGGAGCAGTGACAGATACGCAGTATTTT.

The V gene is TRBV9, the J gene TRBJ1-5; TRBD1 might be the D (6 bases). Germline CDR1 and CDR2: SGDLS and YYNGEE. Trimming pared 4 bases from V and 3 bases from J, leaving 14 bases between. The CDR3 has 15 amino acids. As DNA, the CDR3 is TGTGCCAGCAGCTCCACCCGGGACAACAATCAGCCCCAGCATTTT. It yields the protein CASSSTRDNNQPQHF. The whole variable domain, remainder taken from reference TRBV9 and TRBJ1-5, is DSGVTQTPKHLITATGQRVTLRCSPRSGDLSVYWYQQSLDQGLQFLIQYYNGEERAKGNILERFSAQQFPDLHSELNLSSLELGDSALYFCASSSTRDNNQPQHFGDGTRLSIL.

This clone was picked up a small number of times. This chain joins TRBV27 and TRBJ2-7, with TRBD2 as a possible D gene (5 bases). This CDR3 contains 15 residues. Trimming removed 5 bases from V and 2 bases from J, with 16 bases in between. Germline V gives CDR1 MNHEY, CDR2 SMNVEV (reference sequence). The DNA of the CDR3 is TGTGCCAGCAGTCCATGGGAGCGGAGCGCCTACGAGCAGTACTTC. It codes for CASSPWERSAYEQYF.

The gene calls are TRBV10-2 and TRBJ2-1; 13 positions agree with TRBD2. The V and J ends lost 7 bases and 8 bases, in that order; junction bases with no gene match: 11. The CDR3 totals 16 residues. Germline assignment: CDR1 WSHSY and CDR2 SAAADI. In DNA form, the CDR3 reads TGCGCCAGCACCGGGGGATGGACTAGCGGGAGACATGAGCAGTTCTTC. It encodes CASTGGWTSGRHEQFF.

The chain has TRBV6-5 and TRBJ1-4, with D perhaps matching TRBD1 (6 bases). CDR1 is MNHEY, CDR2 SVGAGI, per germline. CDR3 length: 16 residues. V lost 0 bases, J lost 7 bases, and 15 bases lay in between. The CDR3 bases are TGTGCCAGCAGTTACTCGATTACAGGGACGGGTGAAAAACTGTTTTTT. Its translation is CASSYSITGTGEKLFF.

This clone was seen once. V gene TRBV5-1 combines with J gene TRBJ2-3; 10 bases match TRBD2. Trimming at V came to 7 bases and at J to 6 bases, leaving 5 bases not matched to a gene. From germline, CDR1 is SGHRS and CDR2 YFSETQ. The CDR3 length is 13 residues. The DNA for the CDR3 is TGCGCCAGCGGCCTGACTAGCGGGGATACGCAGTATTTT. Its protein product is CASGLTSGDTQYF.